Listed below are T cell receptor beta chains from one sample, sequenced in a study of control samples from healthy donors and cancer patients. Using immunoSEQ multiplex PCR, the repertoire was profiled, and TCRdb retains in-frame clones only, with some absent. Altogether around 93,000 clones are present, roughly 89% being singletons, with the ten largest covering around 3%. What was sequenced was blood. The receptor set was obtained from a human donor in good health. The donor label of this sample is uncertain. CDR3s leave out the opening cysteine and the closing phenylalanine or tryptophan.

V gene: TRBV5-6; J gene: TRBJ1-3; CDR3 protein: ASSLVQGLAGNTIY
V gene: TRBV19; J gene: TRBJ1-6; CDR3 protein: ASSTQRAFTLH
V gene: TRBV10-3; J gene: TRBJ1-6; CDR3 protein: AIRGPGQEGNSPLH
V gene: TRBV4-1; J gene: TRBJ1-4; CDR3 protein: ASSQGGVATNEKLF
V gene: TRBV19; J gene: TRBJ2-2; CDR3 protein: ASSAGQGNTGELF
V gene: TRBV25-1; J gene: TRBJ1-4; CDR3 protein: ASSEYYTVDRTNEKLF
V gene: TRBV5-4; J gene: TRBJ2-3; CDR3 protein: ASSFVSSTDTQY
V gene: TRBV5-4; J gene: TRBJ2-2; CDR3 protein: ASRGQGRNTGELF
V gene: TRBV7-8; J gene: TRBJ1-5; CDR3 protein: ASSLGDFMAQPQH
V gene: TRBV18; J gene: TRBJ2-1; CDR3 protein: ASSPSQVGGGAHEQF
V gene: TRBV28; J gene: TRBJ1-2; CDR3 protein: ASSLPDSGYGYT
V gene: TRBV12-3/TRBV12-4; J gene: TRBJ1-1; CDR3 protein: ASMGWMNTEAF
V gene: TRBV12-3/TRBV12-4; J gene: TRBJ1-6; CDR3 protein: ASSENWDSPLH
V gene: TRBV4-1; J gene: TRBJ1-2; CDR3 protein: ASSHLDSRYGYT
V gene: TRBV29-1; J gene: TRBJ2-5; CDR3 protein: SVAYGGRETQY
V gene: TRBV5-4; J gene: TRBJ2-7; CDR3 protein: ASSTGQVYEQY
V gene: TRBV3-1/TRBV3-2; J gene: TRBJ2-1; CDR3 protein: ASSHQGGHSYNEQF
V gene: TRBV7-2; J gene: TRBJ1-1; CDR3 protein: ASSFPLTEAF
V gene: TRBV4-2; J gene: TRBJ2-5; CDR3 protein: ASSQDPGLAGYQETQY
V gene: TRBV19; J gene: TRBJ1-5; CDR3 protein: ATIKDSNSNQPQH
V gene: TRBV19; J gene: TRBJ1-1; CDR3 protein: ASSSGPQNTEAF
V gene: TRBV5-1; J gene: TRBJ1-3; CDR3 protein: ASSPNLGLTASGNTIY
V gene: TRBV19; J gene: TRBJ2-2; CDR3 protein: ASSIQATGGAGELF
V gene: TRBV11-2; J gene: TRBJ1-1; CDR3 protein: ASSSGLGVNTEAF
V gene: TRBV15; J gene: TRBJ1-5; CDR3 protein: ATSVGGRGSNQPQH
V gene: TRBV5-4; J gene: TRBJ1-4; CDR3 protein: ASSVDRAREKLF
V gene: TRBV19; J gene: TRBJ1-5; CDR3 protein: ASSRTGGARQPQH
V gene: TRBV25-1; J gene: TRBJ2-7; CDR3 protein: ASSEKGGDSYEQY
V gene: TRBV7-2; J gene: TRBJ1-1; CDR3 protein: ASSSPGWSGRGKAF
V gene: TRBV3-1/TRBV3-2; J gene: TRBJ1-6; CDR3 protein: ASSQAGQNNSPLH
V gene: TRBV7-6; J gene: TRBJ2-3; CDR3 protein: ASSPGLGGTDTQY
V gene: TRBV19; J gene: TRBJ1-4; CDR3 protein: ASRPPGLGNEKLF
V gene: TRBV12-3/TRBV12-4; J gene: TRBJ2-7; CDR3 protein: ASSFGQFEQY
V gene: TRBV15; J gene: TRBJ2-7; CDR3 protein: ATSRDIGVYYEQY
V gene: TRBV19; J gene: TRBJ2-7; CDR3 protein: ASRDRGREQY
V gene: TRBV11-2; J gene: TRBJ1-2; CDR3 protein: ASSLATFLGYGYT
V gene: TRBV10-3; J gene: TRBJ2-2; CDR3 protein: AISTGTTNTGELF
V gene: TRBV27; J gene: TRBJ2-7; CDR3 protein: ASRDRGLYEQY
V gene: TRBV5-1; J gene: TRBJ2-3; CDR3 protein: ASNRGEGHVTDTQY
V gene: TRBV6-4; J gene: TRBJ1-2; CDR3 protein: ASSVQPTSTGYT
V gene: TRBV4-1; J gene: TRBJ2-3; CDR3 protein: ASSQSRQGAVTDTQY
V gene: TRBV7-2; J gene: TRBJ2-1; CDR3 protein: ASSSNVGFGEQF